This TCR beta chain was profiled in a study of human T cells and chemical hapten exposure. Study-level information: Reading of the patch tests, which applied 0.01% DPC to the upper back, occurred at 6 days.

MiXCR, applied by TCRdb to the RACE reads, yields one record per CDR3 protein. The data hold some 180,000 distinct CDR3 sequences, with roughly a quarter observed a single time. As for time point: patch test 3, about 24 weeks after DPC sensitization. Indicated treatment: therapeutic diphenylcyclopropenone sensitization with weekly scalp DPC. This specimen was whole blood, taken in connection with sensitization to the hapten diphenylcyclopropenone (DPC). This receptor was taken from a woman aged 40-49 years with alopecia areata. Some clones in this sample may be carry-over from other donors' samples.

The CDR3 DNA sequence: TGCGCCAGCAGCTTGGTGCCAGGGGCAGAAGCTTTCTTT. Residues: CASSLVPGAEAFF. The chain recombines TRBV5-1 with TRBJ1-1, with TRBD1 as a possible D gene (6 bases). The CDR3 sequence is 13 residues long. V lost 0 bases and J 8 bases, leaving 11 bases between the germline ends. The germline V gene has CDR1 SGHRS and CDR2 YFSETQ.